This entry lists 8 T cell receptor beta chains sequenced from one sample in a study of OX40 agonist ivuxolimab in advanced cancers. Repertoires were generated with immunoSEQ multiplex PCR, while TCRdb's copy carries only in-frame clones and drops some. The repertoire holds fewer than 50,000 clones, about 90% seen once, with approximately 14% in the top ten. The starting material was CD4+ or CD8+ T cells sorted from blood, obtained in a trial of the OX40 agonist ivuxolimab. Every receptor here comes from an adult with an advanced solid tumor such as melanoma, head and neck, liver or kidney cancer.

This sequence joins TRBV27 and TRBJ1-1; the D gene is possibly TRBD1 (6 bases). Germline-derived CDR1 and CDR2 are MNHEY and SMNVEV (reference sequence). This CDR3 is 13 amino acids long. The V gene lost 6 bases and the J gene lost 11 bases, with 19 bases spanning the gap. The CDR3 protein is CASSPGQGSGAFF. DNA for the CDR3: TGTGCCAGCAGCCCGGGGCAGGGGAGTGGTGCTTTCTTT.

This chain joins TRBV28 and TRBJ2-2, with D unresolved. The CDR3 is 12 amino acids. Trimming removed 7 bases at V and 3 bases at J, with 6 bases between. The V gene's germline CDR1 is MDHEN and CDR2 SYDVKM. The CDR3 DNA sequence: TGTGCCAGCACATACTACACCGGGGAGCTGTTTTTT. Its protein is CASTYYTGELFF.

V usage is TRBV27 and J usage is TRBJ2-1; weak D call: TRBD2 (6 bases). This CDR3 region has 14 residues. With 2 bases removed from V and 2 bases from J, the gap between germline ends came to 7 bases. Germline V lookup: CDR1 MNHEY, CDR2 SMNVEV (reference sequence). CDR3 region: CASSLTGAYNEQFF. DNA of the CDR3: TGTGCCAGCAGTTTAACGGGGGCCTACAATGAGCAGTTCTTC.

V gene TRBV6-6 combines with J gene TRBJ2-1; possible D gene TRBD2, 5 bases. V was cut by 2 bases and J by 15 bases, with 14 bases left in between. This CDR3 has 12 amino acids. Looked up from germline, CDR1 is MNHNY and CDR2 is SVGAGI (reference sequence). CDR3 amino acids: CASSYGPSEGFF. For the CDR3, the DNA is TGTGCCAGCAGTTACGGTCCGAGCGAGGGGTTCTTC.

The chain links TRBV30 to TRBJ2-4, with D hard to call. CDR1 is GTSNPN and CDR2 is SVGIG in the germline V gene (reference sequence). The germline V and J ends were trimmed by 1 base and 7 bases, with 5 bases remaining between them. This CDR3 is built from 11 residues. As DNA, the CDR3 is TGTGCCTGGAGTGCACAGAACATTCAGTACTTC. This codes for CAWSAQNIQYF. The whole variable domain, remainder taken from reference TRBV30 and TRBJ2-4, is SQTIHQWPATLVQPVGSPLSLECTVEGTSNPNLYWYRQAAGRGLQLLFYSVGIGQISSEVPQNLSASRPQDRQFILSSKKLLLSDSGFYLCAWSAQNIQYFGAGTRLSVL.

This chain joins TRBV20-1 and TRBJ1-2; D is ambiguous. This CDR3 contains 8 residues. Germline-derived CDR1 and CDR2 are DFQATT and SNEGSKA (reference sequence). The CDR3, as DNA: TGCAGAGGAGATGGCTACACCTTC. This translates into CRGDGYTF.

The chain couples TRBV6-5 to TRBJ1-1; D is perhaps TRBD1 (5 bases). V was shortened by 5 bases and J by 4 bases, with 11 bases between the two germline ends. This CDR3 region has 13 residues. The germline gives CDR1 MNHEY, CDR2 SVGAGI. The CDR3 DNA sequence: TGTGCCAGCAGTCAGGGACGTTTCACTGAAGCTTTCTTT. Protein: CASSQGRFTEAFF.

The V and J genes are TRBV27 and TRBJ2-1, with TRBD2 matching 9 bases. In germline, CDR1 is MNHEY, CDR2 SMNVEV (reference sequence). With 5 bases clipped from V and 4 bases from J, the junction kept 3 bases outside the gene matches. The CDR3 has 14 residues. The CDR3 is CASSTGLAYNEQFF. The CDR3 DNA sequence: TGTGCCAGCAGTACGGGACTAGCATACAATGAGCAGTTCTTC.